One and the same sample provided the 11 T cell receptor beta chains below, sequenced in a study of blood T cell repertoires in COVID-19 (dated by TCRdb to 2020 to 2021). The library was built by means of the immunoSEQ multiplex PCR assay. Not all clones reach the TCRdb copy of this immuneACCESS table, which keeps in-frame sequences only. Checked studies attribute under half of the gap to unresolved V genes and leave the rest unexplained. The table for this sample lists about 400,000 clones; nearly 90% of them were counted only once. The top ten hold 2% to 2.5% of the sample. The sample consisted of PBMCs or T cells enriched from blood (not recorded which). The origin of the receptors is a woman between 35 and 50 years old with acute COVID-19.

This clone appeared a single time. The chain carries TRBV5-8 and TRBJ2-5; 15 bases agree with TRBD2. Germline V gene data show CDR1 as SGHTS and CDR2 as YDEGEE. The CDR3 spans 18 residues. Trimming cost V 2 bases and J 2 bases; bases outside gene matches: 7. CDR3 amino acids: CASSFGWGLAGGQETQYF. The CDR3 DNA reads as TGTGCCAGCAGCTTTGGGTGGGGACTAGCGGGAGGACAAGAGACCCAGTACTTC.

This clone was detected only once. V and J are TRBV27 and TRBJ1-3, with 8 positions matching TRBD1. V lost 5 bases and J lost 3; bases outside the gene matches: 12. The CDR3 has 17 amino acids. CDR1 is MNHEY and CDR2 is SMNVEV in the germline V gene (reference sequence). This chain's CDR3 is CASSPRTGLFGGNTIYF. The CDR3, as DNA: TGTGCCAGCAGTCCACGGACAGGGTTGTTCGGTGGAAACACCATATATTTT.

Here the CDR3 reads CASSGQGVPNEKLFF. The CDR3 DNA sequence: TGTGCCAGCTCCGGACAGGGTGTTCCTAATGAAAAACTGTTTTTT. The chain uses TRBV18 and TRBJ1-4, with TRBD1 matching over 8 bases. Per the germline V gene, CDR1 is KGHSH and CDR2 is LQKENI. V gave up 6 bases and J gave up 3 bases; unmatched junction bases: 6. The CDR3 runs 15 residues.

V and J are TRBV30 and TRBJ2-2; 9 bases fit TRBD2. The CDR3 extends over 15 amino acids. Germline CDR1 is GTSNPN and CDR2 is SVGIG (reference sequence). The trim removed 8 bases at V and 6 bases at J, leaving 13 bases unmatched. The CDR3 DNA reads as TGTGCCGGGTCCTGGCGGGGGGGCATGGCCGGGGAGCTGTTTTTT. It yields the protein CAGSWRGGMAGELFF.

This chain joins TRBV6-5 and TRBJ1-5; possibly TRBD1 for D (5 bases). The CDR3 consists of 15 residues. V gave up 7 bases and J gave up 2 bases, with 15 bases separating them. From germline, CDR1 is MNHEY and CDR2 SVGAGI. CDR3 region: CASIRDPGGNQPQHF. CDR3 DNA sequence: TGTGCCAGCATTAGGGACCCGGGGGGCAATCAGCCCCAGCATTTT.

The chain has TRBV7-9 and TRBJ1-1, with 9 bases matching TRBD1. Trimming took 1 base from V and 11 from J; bases not matched to a gene: 5. The CDR3 length is 13 residues. Germline CDR1 reads SEHNR; CDR2 reads FQNEAQ (reference sequence). CDR3: CASSLEQGAYAFF. The CDR3 DNA reads as TGTGCCAGCAGCTTAGAACAGGGGGCTTACGCTTTCTTT.

This chain connects TRBV9 to TRBJ2-1; D remains ambiguous. CDR1 and CDR2 from the germline V gene are SGDLS and YYNGEE. This CDR3 comprises 15 residues. The V end was cut by 0 bases, the J end by 5 bases, with 12 bases between. CDR3 DNA sequence: TGTGCCAGCAGCGTAGCTCCAGAACCCCACAATGAGCAGTTCTTC. Translating gives CASSVAPEPHNEQFF.

The chain uses TRBV18 and TRBJ1-3; D is undetermined. The CDR3 contains 16 residues. With 3 bases removed from V and 4 bases from J, the gap between germline ends came to 16 bases. Germline CDR1 reads KGHSH; CDR2 reads LQKENI. CDR3 loop: CASSPSGSKTGNTIYF. In nucleotides, the CDR3 is TGTGCCAGCTCACCTTCAGGCTCTAAGACCGGAAACACCATATATTTT.

J is TRBJ2-7 and V is TRBV4-2, with D perhaps TRBD2 (6 bases). Trimming left V 0 bases short and J 5 bases short, with 11 bases between. The V gene's germline CDR1 is LGHNA and CDR2 YNFKEQ. The CDR3 is 14 amino acids. This CDR3 reads CASSQDAGKDEQYF. The CDR3 DNA reads TGTGCCAGCAGCCAAGATGCGGGGAAGGACGAGCAGTACTTC.

The chain carries TRBV30 and TRBJ1-4; possible D gene TRBD1, 5 bases. The CDR3 spans 14 residues. Looked up from germline, CDR1 is GTSNPN and CDR2 is SVGIG (reference sequence). V was pared by 3 bases and J by 4 bases, with 12 bases between. The CDR3 protein is CAWRAGLLNEKLFF. In nucleotides, the CDR3 is TGTGCCTGGAGGGCGGGACTCCTTAATGAAAAACTGTTTTTT.

This rearrangement joins TRBV7-8 to TRBJ2-7; D gene unclear. Trimming removed 6 bases at V and 0 bases at J, with 6 bases between. There are 12 residues in the CDR3. Germline CDR1 SGHVS, CDR2 FQNEAQ. This CDR3 is CASRANSYEQYF. CDR3 nucleotide sequence: TGTGCCAGCAGGGCCAACTCCTACGAGCAGTACTTC.